The sequence of this T cell receptor (beta chain) was determined in a study of shared clonotypes between healthy human individuals. Looking at the study overall: With ages of 18 to 49, the donors were two women and a few men. Study-wide points: Clonotypes shared by all four donors outscored non-shared clonotypes in generation probability.

V lost 1 base and J 2 bases, leaving 11 bases between the germline ends. Germline lookup yields CDR1 SEHNR and CDR2 FQNEAQ (reference sequence). The CDR3 is 15 residues long. Division of CD4+ cells produced a CD45RA+ naive subset and a CD45RA-negative memory subset. Points on this clone: Its target is not known.

Generated by immunoSEQ multiplex PCR, the TCRdb table keeps only in-frame clones and is missing some. Of about 2 million clones listed, 95% are singletons. The sequenced material came from naive CD4+ T cells sorted from blood. Stated subset: CD45RA+ positively selected. This chain links TRBV7-9 with TRBJ2-5; D may be TRBD1 or TRBD2 (5 bases each). This sequence originates from a young man in good health. The CDR3 bases are TGTGCCAGCAGCTTAGGTGGGGGTCGACAAGAGACCCAGTACTTC. Its protein is CASSLGGGRQETQYF.